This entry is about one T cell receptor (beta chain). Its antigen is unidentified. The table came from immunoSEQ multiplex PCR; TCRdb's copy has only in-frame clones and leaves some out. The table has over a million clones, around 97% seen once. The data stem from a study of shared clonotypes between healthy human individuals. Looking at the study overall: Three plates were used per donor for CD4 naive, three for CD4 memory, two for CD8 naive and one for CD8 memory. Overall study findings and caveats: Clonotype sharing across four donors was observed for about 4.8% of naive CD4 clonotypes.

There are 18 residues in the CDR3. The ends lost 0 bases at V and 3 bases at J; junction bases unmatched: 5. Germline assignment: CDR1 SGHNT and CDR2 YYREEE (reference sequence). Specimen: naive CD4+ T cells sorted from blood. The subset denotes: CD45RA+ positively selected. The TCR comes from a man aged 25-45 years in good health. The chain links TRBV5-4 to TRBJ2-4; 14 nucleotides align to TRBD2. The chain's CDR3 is CASSLGGLAGEGKNIQYF. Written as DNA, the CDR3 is TGTGCCAGCAGCTTGGGGGGACTAGCGGGAGAAGGCAAAAACATTCAGTACTTC.